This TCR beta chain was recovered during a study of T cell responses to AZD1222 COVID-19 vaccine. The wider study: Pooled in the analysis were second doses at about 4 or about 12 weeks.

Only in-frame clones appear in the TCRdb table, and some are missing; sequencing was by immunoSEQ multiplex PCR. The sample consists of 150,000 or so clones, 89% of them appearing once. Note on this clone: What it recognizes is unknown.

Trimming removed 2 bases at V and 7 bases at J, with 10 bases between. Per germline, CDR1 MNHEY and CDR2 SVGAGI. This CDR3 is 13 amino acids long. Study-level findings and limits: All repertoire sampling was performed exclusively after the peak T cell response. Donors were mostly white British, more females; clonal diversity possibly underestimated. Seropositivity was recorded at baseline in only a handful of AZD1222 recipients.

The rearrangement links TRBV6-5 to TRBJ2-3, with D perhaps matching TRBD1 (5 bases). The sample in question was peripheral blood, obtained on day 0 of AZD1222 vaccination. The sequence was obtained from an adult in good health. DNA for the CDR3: TGTGCCAGCAGTTACCAGGGTCACAATACGCAGTATTTT. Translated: CASSYQGHNTQYF.